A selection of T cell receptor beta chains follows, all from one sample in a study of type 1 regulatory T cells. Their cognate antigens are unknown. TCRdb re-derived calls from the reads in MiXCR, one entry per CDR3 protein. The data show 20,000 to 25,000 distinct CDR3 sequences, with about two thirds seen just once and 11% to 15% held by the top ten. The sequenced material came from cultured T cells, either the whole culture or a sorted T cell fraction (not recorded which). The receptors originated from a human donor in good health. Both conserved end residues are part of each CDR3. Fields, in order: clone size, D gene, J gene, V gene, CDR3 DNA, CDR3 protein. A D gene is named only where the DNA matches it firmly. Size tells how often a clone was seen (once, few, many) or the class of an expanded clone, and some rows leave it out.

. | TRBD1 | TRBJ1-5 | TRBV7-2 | TGTGCCAGCAGCCCGTGGGACAGTTCAGGGCAGCCCCAGCATTTT | CASSPWDSSGQPQHF
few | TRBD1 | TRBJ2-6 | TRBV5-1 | TGCGCCAGCAGCCCCCGACAGGGTCCCCTCTCTGGGGCCAACGTCCTGACTTTC | CASSPRQGPLSGANVLTF
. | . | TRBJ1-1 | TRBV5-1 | TGCGCCAGCAGCTTCCCCGGGAACACTGAAGCTTTCTTT | CASSFPGNTEAFF
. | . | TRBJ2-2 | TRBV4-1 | TGCGCCAGCAGCCAAATGGATATGGGTTTCTCCGGGGAGCTGTTTTTT | CASSQMDMGFSGELFF
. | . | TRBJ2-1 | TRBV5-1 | TGCGCCAGCAGCCCAGCTGGGGAATCCTACAATGAGCAGTTCTTC | CASSPAGESYNEQFF
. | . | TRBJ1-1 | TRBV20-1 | TGCAGTGCTAGTGTTCCGACGATGAACACTGAAGCTTTCTTT | CSASVPTMNTEAFF
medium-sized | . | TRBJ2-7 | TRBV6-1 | TGTGCCAGCAGTGAAGCGGCCGTGGACCGCTATTCTTACTTC | CASSEAAVDRYSYF
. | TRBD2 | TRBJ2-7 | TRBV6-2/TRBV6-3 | TGTGCCAGCAGTTACCGGCTAGCGGAGATCTCCTACGAGCAGTACTTC | CASSYRLAEISYEQYF
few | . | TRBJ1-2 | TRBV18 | TGTGCCAGCTCACCAACAACTAACTATGGCTACACCTTC | CASSPTTNYGYTF
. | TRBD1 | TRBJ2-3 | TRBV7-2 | TGTGCCAGCACCCCGGGACCGGACAGGGTATTGGATACGCAGTATTTT | CASTPGPDRVLDTQYF
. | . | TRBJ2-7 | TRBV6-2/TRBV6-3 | TGTGCCAGCAGTTCCCCGGGACCAACTTTGTCCTACGAGCAGTACTTC | CASSSPGPTLSYEQYF
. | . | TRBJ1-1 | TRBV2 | TGTGCCAGCAGCCTTCCGACAGGAAGGAACACTGAAGCTTTCTTT | CASSLPTGRNTEAFF
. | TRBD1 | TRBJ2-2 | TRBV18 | TGTGCCAGCTCACCGACAGGGGCGAACACCGGGGAGCTGTTTTTT | CASSPTGANTGELFF
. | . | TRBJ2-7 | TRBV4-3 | TGCGCCAGCAGCCAAGAGAGCTGGGGGGAGCAGTACTTC | CASSQESWGEQYF
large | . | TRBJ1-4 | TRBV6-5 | TGTGCCAGCAGTTACAGGGTAAAGGAAAAACTGTTTTTT | CASSYRVKEKLFF
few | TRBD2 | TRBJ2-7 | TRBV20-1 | TGCAGTGCTGAAAACGGACTAGCGGAGATCTACGAGCAGTACTTC | CSAENGLAEIYEQYF
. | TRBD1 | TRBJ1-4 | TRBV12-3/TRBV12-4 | TGTGCCAGCAGTCGGATCACAGGGGGCCCCAATGAAAAACTGTTTTTT | CASSRITGGPNEKLFF
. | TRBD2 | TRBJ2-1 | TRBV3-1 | TGTGCCAGCAGCCAAGATTGGGAGCGGGGGCTAAGCTCCTACGATGAGCAGTTCTTC | CASSQDWERGLSSYDEQFF
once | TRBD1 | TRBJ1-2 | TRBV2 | TGTGCCAGCAGTGCAGACAGGGTTCGTCATGGCTACACCTTC | CASSADRVRHGYTF
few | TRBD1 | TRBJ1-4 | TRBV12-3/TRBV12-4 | TGTGCCAGCAGGCCCGGACAGGGCACTAATGAAAAACTGTTTTTT | CASRPGQGTNEKLFF
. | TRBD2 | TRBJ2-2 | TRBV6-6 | TGTGCCAGCAGTAAGATTAGCGGGGGGACCGGGACCGGGGAGCTGTTTTTT | CASSKISGGTGTGELFF
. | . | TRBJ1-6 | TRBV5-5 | TGTGCCAGCAGACGGGACACAAATAATTCACCCCTCCACTTT | CASRRDTNNSPLHF
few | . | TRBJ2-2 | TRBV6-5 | TGTGCCAGCAGAGGGGCGGGGAGCACCGGGGAGCTGTTTTTT | CASRGAGSTGELFF
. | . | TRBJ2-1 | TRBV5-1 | TGCGCCAGCAGCTTGATCCTAGGCAATGAGCAGTTCTTC | CASSLILGNEQFF
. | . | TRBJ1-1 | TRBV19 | TGTGCCAGTACCCGGGACCTAACGACTGAAGCTTTCTTT | CASTRDLTTEAFF
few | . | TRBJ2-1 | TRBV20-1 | TGCAGTGCTAGAGTGGCGGGGTCCCACAATGAGCAGTTCTTC | CSARVAGSHNEQFF
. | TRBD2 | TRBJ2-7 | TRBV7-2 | TGTGCCAGCAGCTCTAGCGGGGGCTTCGGGTACGAGCAGTACTTC | CASSSSGGFGYEQYF
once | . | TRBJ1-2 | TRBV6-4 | TGTGCCAGCACCGGGACGGAGATAGGATATGGCTACACCTTC | CASTGTEIGYGYTF
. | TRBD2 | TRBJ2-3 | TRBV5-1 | TGCGCCAGCAGCTTAGCGGGGGGCTCCACAGATACGCAGTATTTT | CASSLAGGSTDTQYF
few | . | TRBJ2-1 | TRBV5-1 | TGCGCCAGCAGCTTGATTGGGGGACTTTCCAATGAGCAGTTCTTC | CASSLIGGLSNEQFF
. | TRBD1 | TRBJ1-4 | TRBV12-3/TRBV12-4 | TGTGCCAGCACCCCGACCGGGACAGGAAAACTGTTTTTT | CASTPTGTGKLFF
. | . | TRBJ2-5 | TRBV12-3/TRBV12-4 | TGTGCCAGCAGTTTAGCAGGAACCCAGTTAACCCAGTACTTC | CASSLAGTQLTQYF
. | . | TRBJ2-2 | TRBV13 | TGTGCCAGCAGCCTCAGGGTGAACACCGGGGAGCTGTTTTTT | CASSLRVNTGELFF
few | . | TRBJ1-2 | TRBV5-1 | TGCGCCAGCAGCATGGGACCGAACCTTAACTATGGCTACACCTTC | CASSMGPNLNYGYTF
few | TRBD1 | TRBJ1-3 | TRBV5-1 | TGCGCCAGCAGCTTGTCGGGACAGGGTCATCCAGGGGGAAACACCATATATTTT | CASSLSGQGHPGGNTIYF
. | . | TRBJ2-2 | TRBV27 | TGTGCCAGCAGTTCCCATGGGTCAGGGGCGGCCGGGGAGCTGTTTTTT | CASSSHGSGAAGELFF
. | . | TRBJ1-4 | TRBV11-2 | TGTGCCAGCAGCTTAGTCGGGACGGGTAATGAAAAACTGTTTTTT | CASSLVGTGNEKLFF
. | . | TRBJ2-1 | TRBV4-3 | TGCGCCAGCAGCCCCCAGGGCTACAATGAGCAGTTCTTC | CASSPQGYNEQFF
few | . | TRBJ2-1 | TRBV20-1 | TGCAGTGCTAGTCTCCTGGGGGAGCAGTTCTTC | CSASLLGEQFF
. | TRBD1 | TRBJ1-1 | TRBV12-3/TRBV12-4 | TGTGCCAGCAGCAGACAGGGGGCGAGAACTGAAGCTTTCTTT | CASSRQGARTEAFF
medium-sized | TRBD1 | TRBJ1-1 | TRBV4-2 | TGTGCCAGCAGCCAGACAGGGGACATGAACACTGAAGCTTTCTTT | CASSQTGDMNTEAFF
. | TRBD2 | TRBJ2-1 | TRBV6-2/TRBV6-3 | TGTGCCAGCAGTAAAACACTAGCGGGGGGGCCTAAGGAGCAGTTCTTC | CASSKTLAGGPKEQFF
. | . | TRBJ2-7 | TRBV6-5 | TGTGCCAGCAGTCCTCGGGCCCGCTACGAGCAGTACTTC | CASSPRARYEQYF
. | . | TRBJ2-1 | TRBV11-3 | TGTGCCAGCAGCTTTGACGGGAGCTCCTACAATGAGCAGTTCTTC | CASSFDGSSYNEQFF
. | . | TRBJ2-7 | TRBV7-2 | TGTGCCAGCAGCTATCTTCCCTCCTACGAGAAGTACTTC | CASSYLPSYEKYF
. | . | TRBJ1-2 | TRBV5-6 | TGTGCCAGCAGCATTCCGGACGCGGTGATCTATGGCTACACCTTC | CASSIPDAVIYGYTF